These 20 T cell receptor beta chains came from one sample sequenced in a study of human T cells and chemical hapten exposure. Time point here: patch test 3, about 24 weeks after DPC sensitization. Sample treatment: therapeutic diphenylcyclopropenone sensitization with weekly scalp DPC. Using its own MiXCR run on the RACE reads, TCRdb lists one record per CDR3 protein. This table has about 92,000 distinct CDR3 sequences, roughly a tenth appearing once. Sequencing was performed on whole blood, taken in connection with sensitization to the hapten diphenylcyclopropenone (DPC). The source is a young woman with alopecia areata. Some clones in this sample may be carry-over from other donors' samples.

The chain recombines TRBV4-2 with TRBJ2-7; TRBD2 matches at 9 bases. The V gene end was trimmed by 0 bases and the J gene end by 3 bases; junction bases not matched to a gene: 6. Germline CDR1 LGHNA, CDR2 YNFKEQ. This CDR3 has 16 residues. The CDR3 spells CASSQDESGGFYEQYF. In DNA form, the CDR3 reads TGTGCCAGCAGCCAAGACGAAAGCGGGGGGTTCTACGAGCAGTACTTC.

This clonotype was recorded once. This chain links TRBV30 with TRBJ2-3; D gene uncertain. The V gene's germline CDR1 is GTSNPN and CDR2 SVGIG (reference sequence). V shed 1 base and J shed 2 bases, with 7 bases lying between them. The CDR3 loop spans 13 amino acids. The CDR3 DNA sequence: TGTGCCTGGAGTGAAGCTAACACAGATACGCAGTATTTT. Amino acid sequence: CAWSEANTDTQYF.

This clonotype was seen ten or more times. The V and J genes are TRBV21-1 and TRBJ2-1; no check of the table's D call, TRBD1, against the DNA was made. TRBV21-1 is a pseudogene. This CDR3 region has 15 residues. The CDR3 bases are TGTGCCAGCAGCAACAGGGACAGGGATGGTTATGAGCAGTTCTTC. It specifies CASSNRDRDGYEQFF.

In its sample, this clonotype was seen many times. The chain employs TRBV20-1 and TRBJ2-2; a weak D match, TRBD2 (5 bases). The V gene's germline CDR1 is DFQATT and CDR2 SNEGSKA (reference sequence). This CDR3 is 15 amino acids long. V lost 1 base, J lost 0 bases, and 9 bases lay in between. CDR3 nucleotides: TGCAGTGCTAGAGGACTAAAAACGAACACCGGGGAGCTGTTTTTT. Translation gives CSARGLKTNTGELFF.

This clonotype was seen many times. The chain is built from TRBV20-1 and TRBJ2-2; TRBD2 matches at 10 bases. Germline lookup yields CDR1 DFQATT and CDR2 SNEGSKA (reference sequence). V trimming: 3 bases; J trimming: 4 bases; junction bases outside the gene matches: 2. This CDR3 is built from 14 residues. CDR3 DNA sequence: TGCAGTGCTAGCTCTAGCGGGAGCACCGGGGAGCTGTTTTTT. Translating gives CSASSSGSTGELFF.

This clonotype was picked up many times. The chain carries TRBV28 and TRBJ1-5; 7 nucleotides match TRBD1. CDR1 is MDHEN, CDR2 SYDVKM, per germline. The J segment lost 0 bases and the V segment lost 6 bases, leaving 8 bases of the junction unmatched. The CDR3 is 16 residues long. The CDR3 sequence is CASRTGTANSNQPQHF. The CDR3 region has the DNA TGTGCCAGCAGGACCGGGACAGCAAATAGCAATCAGCCCCAGCATTTT. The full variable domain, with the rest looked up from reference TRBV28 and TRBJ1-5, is DVKVTQSSRYLVKRTGEKVFLECVQDMDHENMFWYRQDPGLGLRLIYFSYDVKMKEKGDIPEGYSVSREKKERFSLILESASTNQTSMYLCASRTGTANSNQPQHFGDGTRLSIL.

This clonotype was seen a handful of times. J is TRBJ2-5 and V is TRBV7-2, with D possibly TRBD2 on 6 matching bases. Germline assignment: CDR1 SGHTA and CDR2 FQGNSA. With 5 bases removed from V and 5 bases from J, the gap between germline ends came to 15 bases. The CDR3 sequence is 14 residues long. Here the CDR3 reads CASSPRLVAETQYF. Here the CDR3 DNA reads TGTGCCAGCAGCCCTCGACTAGTGGCGGAGACCCAGTACTTC. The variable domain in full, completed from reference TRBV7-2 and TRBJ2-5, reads GAGVSQSPSNKVTEKGKDVELRCDPISGHTALYWYRQSLGQGLEFLIYFQGNSAPDKSGLPSDRFSAERTGGSVSTLTIQRTQQEDSAVYLCASSPRLVAETQYFGPGTRLLVL.

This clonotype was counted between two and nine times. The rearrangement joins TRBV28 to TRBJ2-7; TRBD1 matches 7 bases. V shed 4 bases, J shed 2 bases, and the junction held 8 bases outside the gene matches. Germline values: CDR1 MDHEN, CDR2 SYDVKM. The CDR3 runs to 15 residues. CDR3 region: CASSSQRQGPYEQYV. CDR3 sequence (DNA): TGTGCCAGCAGTTCACAACGACAGGGCCCCTACGAGCAGTACGTC.

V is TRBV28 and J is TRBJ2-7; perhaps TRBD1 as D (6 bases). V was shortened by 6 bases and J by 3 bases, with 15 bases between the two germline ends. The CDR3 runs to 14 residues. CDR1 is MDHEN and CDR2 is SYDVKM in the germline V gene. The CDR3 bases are TGTGCCAGCAGGGATTACAGGGAAGGCTACGAGCAGTACTTC. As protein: CASRDYREGYEQYF.

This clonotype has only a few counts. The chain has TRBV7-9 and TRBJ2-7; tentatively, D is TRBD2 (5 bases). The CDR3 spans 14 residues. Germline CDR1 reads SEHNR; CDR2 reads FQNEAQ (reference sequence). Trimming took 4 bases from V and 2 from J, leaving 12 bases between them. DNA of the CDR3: TGTGCCAGCAGCTCAGAGGGAGCTACCTACGAGCAGTACTTC. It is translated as CASSSEGATYEQYF. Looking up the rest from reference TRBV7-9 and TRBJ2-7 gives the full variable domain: DTGVSQNPRHKITKRGQNVTFRCDPISEHNRLYWYRQTLGQGPEFLTYFQNEAQLEKSRLLSDRFSAERPKGSFSTLEIQRTEQGDSAMYLCASSSEGATYEQYFGPGTRLTVT.

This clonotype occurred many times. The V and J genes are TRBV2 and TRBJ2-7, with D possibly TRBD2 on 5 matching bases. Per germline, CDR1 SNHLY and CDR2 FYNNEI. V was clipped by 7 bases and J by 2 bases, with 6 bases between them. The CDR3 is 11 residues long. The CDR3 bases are TGTGCCAGCAAGGGAGCCTACGAGCAGTACGTC. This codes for CASKGAYEQYV.

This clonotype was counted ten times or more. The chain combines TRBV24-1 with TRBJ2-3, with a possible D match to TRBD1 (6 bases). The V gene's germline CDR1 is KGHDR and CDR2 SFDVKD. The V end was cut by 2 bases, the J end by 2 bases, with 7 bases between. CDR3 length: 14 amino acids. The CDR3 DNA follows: TGTGCCACCAGTGATTGGGACATCACAGATACGCAGTATTTT. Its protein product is CATSDWDITDTQYF.

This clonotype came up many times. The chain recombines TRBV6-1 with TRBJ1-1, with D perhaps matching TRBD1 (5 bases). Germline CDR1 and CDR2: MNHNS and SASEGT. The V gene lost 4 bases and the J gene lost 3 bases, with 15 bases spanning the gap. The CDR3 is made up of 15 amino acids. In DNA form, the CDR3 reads TGTGCCAGCAGTGTTCGACCGGGACGGGACACTGAAGCTTTCTTT. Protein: CASSVRPGRDTEAFF.

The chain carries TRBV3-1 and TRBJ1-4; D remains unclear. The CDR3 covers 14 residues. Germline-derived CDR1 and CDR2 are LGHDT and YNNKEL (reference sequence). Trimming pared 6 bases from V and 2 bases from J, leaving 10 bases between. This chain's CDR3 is CASSYGHTNEKLFF. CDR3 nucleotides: TGTGCCAGCAGTTATGGCCATACTAATGAAAAACTGTTTTTT.

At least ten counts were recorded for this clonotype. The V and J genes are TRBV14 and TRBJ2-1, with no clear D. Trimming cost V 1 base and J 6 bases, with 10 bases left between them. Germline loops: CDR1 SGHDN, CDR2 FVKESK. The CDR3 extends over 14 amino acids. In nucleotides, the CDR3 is TGTGCCAGCAGCCAAGTCACTGGCACCAATGAGCAGTTCTTC. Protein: CASSQVTGTNEQFF.

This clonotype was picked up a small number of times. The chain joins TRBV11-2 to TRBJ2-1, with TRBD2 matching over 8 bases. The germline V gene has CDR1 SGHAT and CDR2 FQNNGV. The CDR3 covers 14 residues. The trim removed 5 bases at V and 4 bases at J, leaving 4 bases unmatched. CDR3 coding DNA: TGTGCCAGCAGCCGACTAGCGCTTTACAATGAGCAGTTCTTC. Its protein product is CASSRLALYNEQFF.

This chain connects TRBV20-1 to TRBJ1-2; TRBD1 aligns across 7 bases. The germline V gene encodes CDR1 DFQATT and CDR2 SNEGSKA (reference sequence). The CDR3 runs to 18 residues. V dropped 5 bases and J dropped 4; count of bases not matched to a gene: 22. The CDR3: CSAPRTTTGVPSLYGYTF. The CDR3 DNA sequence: TGCAGTGCTCCCCGTACAACTACAGGGGTCCCTTCTCTCTATGGCTACACCTTC.

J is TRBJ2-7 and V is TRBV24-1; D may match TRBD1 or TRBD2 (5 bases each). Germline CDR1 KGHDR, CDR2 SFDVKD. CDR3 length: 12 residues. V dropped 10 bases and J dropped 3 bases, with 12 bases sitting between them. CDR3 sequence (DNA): TGTGCCACTGGACAAGGGAGCTACGAGCAGTACTTC. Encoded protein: CATGQGSYEQYF.

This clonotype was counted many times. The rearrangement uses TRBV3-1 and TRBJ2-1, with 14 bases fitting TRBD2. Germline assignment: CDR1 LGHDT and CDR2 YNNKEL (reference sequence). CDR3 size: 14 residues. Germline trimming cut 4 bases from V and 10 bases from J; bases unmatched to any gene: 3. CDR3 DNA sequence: TGTGCCAGCAGCCCCCGGACTAGCGGGGGGGAGCAGTTCTTC. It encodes CASSPRTSGGEQFF.

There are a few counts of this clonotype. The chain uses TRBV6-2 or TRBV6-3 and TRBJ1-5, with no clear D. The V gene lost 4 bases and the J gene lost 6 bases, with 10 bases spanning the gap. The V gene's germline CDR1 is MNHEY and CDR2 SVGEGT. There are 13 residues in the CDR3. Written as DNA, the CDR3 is TGTGCCAGCAGTTGGCAGCCAGGTCAGCCCCAGCATTTT. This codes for CASSWQPGQPQHF.